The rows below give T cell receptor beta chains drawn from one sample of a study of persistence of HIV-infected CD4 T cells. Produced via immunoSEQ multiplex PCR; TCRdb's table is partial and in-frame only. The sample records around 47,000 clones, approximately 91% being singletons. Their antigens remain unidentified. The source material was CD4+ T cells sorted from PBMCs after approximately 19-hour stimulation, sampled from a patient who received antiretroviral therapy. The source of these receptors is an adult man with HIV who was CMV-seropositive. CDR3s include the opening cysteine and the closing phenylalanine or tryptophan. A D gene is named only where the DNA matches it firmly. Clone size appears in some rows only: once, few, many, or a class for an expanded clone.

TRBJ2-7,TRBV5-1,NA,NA,CASSSTYEQYF,TGCGCCAGCAGCTCCACCTACGAGCAGTACTTC
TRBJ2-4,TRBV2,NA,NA,CASTPRGDSKNIQYF,TGTGCCAGCACCCCGAGGGGGGACAGCAAAAACATTCAGTACTTC
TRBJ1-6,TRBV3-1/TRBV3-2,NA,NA,CASSQIGMGVYFVSPLHF,TGTGCCAGCAGCCAAATCGGGATGGGGGTTTACTTCGTCTCACCCCTCCACTTT
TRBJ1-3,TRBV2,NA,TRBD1,CASRTGFAGNTIYF,TGTGCCAGCAGGACAGGGTTCGCTGGAAACACCATATATTTT
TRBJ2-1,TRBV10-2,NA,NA,CASSLDRLYNEQFF,TGCGCCAGCAGTTTGGACAGACTATACAATGAGCAGTTCTTC
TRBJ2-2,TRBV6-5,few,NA,CASPQGTGELFF,TGTGCCAGCCCCCAGGGAACCGGGGAGCTGTTTTTT
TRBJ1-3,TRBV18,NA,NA,CASSPSTLSSGNTIYF,TGTGCCAGCTCACCATCGACACTTAGCTCTGGAAACACCATATATTTT
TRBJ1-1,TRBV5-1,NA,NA,CASSFRSTGHTEAFF,TGCGCCAGCAGCTTTCGTTCAACAGGTCACACTGAAGCTTTCTTT
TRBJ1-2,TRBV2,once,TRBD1,CASSVRTGGFYGYTF,TGTGCCAGCAGTGTACGGACAGGGGGATTCTATGGCTACACCTTC
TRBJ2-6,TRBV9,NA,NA,CASSPPDSPGANVLTF,TGTGCCAGCAGCCCCCCTGACAGTCCTGGGGCCAACGTCCTGACTTTC
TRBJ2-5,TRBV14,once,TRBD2,CASSSRTSGIQETQYF,TGTGCCAGCAGCTCCCGGACTAGCGGAATCCAAGAGACCCAGTACTTC
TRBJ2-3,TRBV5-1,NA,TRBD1,CASSRQGPTGTDTQYF,TGCGCCAGCAGCCGACAGGGCCCCACCGGGACAGATACGCAGTATTTT
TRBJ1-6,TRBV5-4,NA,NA,CASSPVGGLNSPLHF,TGTGCCAGCAGCCCCGTGGGGGGGCTCAATTCACCCCTCCACTTT
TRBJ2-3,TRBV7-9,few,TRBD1,CASSLPRDRVPSTDTQYF,TGTGCCAGCAGCTTGCCCCGGGACAGGGTCCCTAGCACAGATACGCAGTATTTT
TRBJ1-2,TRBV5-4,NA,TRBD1,CASSIGQGGNYGYTF,TGTGCCAGCAGCATTGGACAGGGTGGGAACTATGGCTACACCTTC
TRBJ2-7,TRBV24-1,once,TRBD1,CATSEDRGTYEQYF,TGTGCCACCAGTGAGGACAGGGGAACCTACGAGCAGTACTTC
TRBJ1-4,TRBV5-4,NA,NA,CASSLDSLNEKLFF,TGTGCCAGCAGTTTGGACAGCCTTAATGAAAAACTGTTTTTT
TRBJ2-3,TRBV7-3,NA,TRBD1,CASSLIGQGAADTQYF,TGTGCCAGCAGCTTAATCGGACAGGGGGCGGCAGATACGCAGTATTTT